This T cell receptor beta chain was retrieved from a study of T cell responses to AZD1222 COVID-19 vaccine. Study conclusions and caveats: Sampling captured repertoires only after the peak T cell response. Spike-specific TCR repertoires showed rising breadth and depth after two AZD1222 doses.

As regards this clone: What it binds is unknown.

The repertoire was sequenced with immunoSEQ multiplex PCR; TCRdb's copy has only in-frame clones and lacks some. The sample lists 80,000 to 100,000 clones, approximately 94% occurring once. Trimming at V came to 4 bases and at J to 8 bases, leaving 8 bases not matched to a gene. Germline V gene sequence: CDR1 SNHLY, CDR2 FYNNEI. The CDR3 is 15 amino acids. The chain links TRBV2 to TRBJ1-4; 9 bases align to TRBD1. Sequenced here: peripheral blood, sampled on day 0 of AZD1222 vaccination. This clonotype was sampled from an adult in good health. CDR3 sequence: CASSANTGGVEKLFF. CDR3 nucleotides: TGTGCCAGCAGTGCGAATACAGGGGGCGTAGAAAAACTGTTTTTT.